A single sample gave rise to the 2 T cell receptor beta chains below, sequenced in a study of blood T cell repertoires in COVID-19. The repertoire was sequenced with immunoSEQ multiplex PCR; TCRdb's copy has only in-frame clones and lacks some. This sample has approximately 350,000 clones, with around 86% found just once. The source material was peripheral blood. Every receptor here comes from a woman aged 50 to 65 with COVID-19, enrolled during active disease.

The chain combines TRBV2 with TRBJ1-5, with no clear D. V lost 5 bases and J 4 bases, leaving 12 bases between the germline ends. The CDR3 spans 14 residues. Germline CDR1 is SNHLY and CDR2 is FYNNEI. The CDR3 reads CASSPGETNQPQHF. Here the CDR3 DNA reads TGTGCCAGCAGTCCCGGGGAAACAAATCAGCCCCAGCATTTT.

The count of this clone is one. The chain uses TRBV7-3 and TRBJ2-6; D is uncertain. This CDR3 spans 14 amino acids. CDR1 SGHTA and CDR2 FQGTGA come from the germline V gene. With 5 bases removed from V and 0 bases from J, the gap between germline ends came to 5 bases. CDR3 sequence reads: CASSPDSGANVLTF. For the CDR3, the DNA is TGTGCCAGCAGCCCAGACTCTGGGGCCAACGTCCTGACTTTC.